Listed below are T cell receptor beta chains from one sample, sequenced in a study of T-cell memory formation after mild COVID-19. TCRdb independently ran MiXCR on the 5' RACE reads; one entry per CDR3 protein. Seen here are under 50,000 distinct CDR3 sequences, roughly 9% observed once, and the top ten hold over 9.5%. Sequenced: PBMCs or a T cell subset sorted from them (not recorded which). The source of these receptors is an adult woman who had mild COVID-19 (a few samples of this study predate the infection). Cell type and time point are not known. Each CDR3 is given without its conserved first and last residue. The order of the fields is CDR3 length, J gene, V gene, CDR3 protein.

11 | TRBJ1-4 | TRBV12-3/TRBV12-4 | ASSLSTDEKLF
9 | TRBJ2-3 | TRBV7-8 | ASSFTDTQY
14 | TRBJ1-2 | TRBV25-1 | ASSDFTGQGSYGYT
10 | TRBJ1-6 | TRBV10-3 | AIGTGGSPLH
13 | TRBJ2-6 | TRBV6-4 | ASSDGGKGANVLT
11 | TRBJ1-1 | TRBV29-1 | SVGVGQRAEAF
13 | TRBJ1-2 | TRBV28 | ASSADRGVHYGYT
10 | TRBJ1-2 | TRBV29-1 | SVNEGNYGYT
7 | TRBJ1-1 | TRBV29-1 | SAGVEAF
12 | TRBJ2-1 | TRBV3-1 | ASSPTSGRHEQF
14 | TRBJ2-3 | TRBV4-2 | ASSPETSGLVDTQY
11 | TRBJ2-5 | TRBV5-4 | ASSQGRGETQY
11 | TRBJ1-5 | TRBV11-1 | ASSLLLGQPQH
13 | TRBJ1-5 | TRBV3-1 | ASSPGRAVTQPQH
12 | TRBJ2-2 | TRBV7-9 | ASSDTGTPGELF
12 | TRBJ1-2 | TRBV2 | ASRLGTGAGGYT
15 | TRBJ2-1 | TRBV7-8 | ASSLPRMRGSYNEQF
14 | TRBJ1-3 | TRBV12-3/TRBV12-4 | ASSLALGPTGNTIY
12 | TRBJ1-1 | TRBV4-3 | ASSQDLKGTEAF
12 | TRBJ2-7 | TRBV10-3 | AISFGQGEGEQY
14 | TRBJ2-5 | TRBV7-6 | ASSQGLAGIQETQY
14 | TRBJ2-2 | TRBV5-1 | ASAKGGPSNTGELF
12 | TRBJ2-7 | TRBV29-1 | SVGTGTGDREQY
12 | TRBJ2-2 | TRBV2 | ASSVGQYTGELF
12 | TRBJ1-2 | TRBV5-1 | ASSLVGGNHGYT
14 | TRBJ1-2 | TRBV7-6 | ASSLEWTGSNYGYT
13 | TRBJ2-7 | TRBV15 | ATSRDPGNIYEQY
16 | TRBJ2-3 | TRBV6-2/TRBV6-3 | ASSYSGLASGSTDTQY
14 | TRBJ2-3 | TRBV5-6 | ASSLGFGVSTDTQY
12 | TRBJ1-2 | TRBV5-6 | ASSLSTAIYGYT
12 | TRBJ2-3 | TRBV5-1 | ASSLGDSVDTQY
11 | TRBJ1-1 | TRBV15 | ATSRDLAGRAF
11 | TRBJ2-3 | TRBV5-1 | ASSLGSADTQC
14 | TRBJ2-1 | TRBV5-1 | ASSPIAGGLKGEQF
12 | TRBJ1-1 | TRBV15 | ATSRDLGNTEAF
10 | TRBJ2-3 | TRBV20-1 | SASGGPDTQY
13 | TRBJ1-1 | TRBV4-3 | ASSQGQRGVPEAF
12 | TRBJ1-5 | TRBV12-3/TRBV12-4 | ASRGTGFNQPQH
12 | TRBJ2-1 | TRBV5-6 | ASSLRLVANEQF
15 | TRBJ2-1 | TRBV27 | ASRGGVVQGKDNEQF
13 | TRBJ2-7 | TRBV20-1 | SAQKGRAGGYEQY
13 | TRBJ2-7 | TRBV12-3/TRBV12-4 | ASSSPGLGAYEQY
16 | TRBJ2-7 | TRBV7-9 | ASSLSASGRAGNPEQY
14 | TRBJ1-5 | TRBV7-8 | ASSFEPEVKGQPQH
15 | TRBJ1-2 | TRBV12-3/TRBV12-4 | ASSRSGRGRGADGYT
14 | TRBJ2-1 | TRBV19 | ASSIGPIGRSGEQF
13 | TRBJ2-4 | TRBV5-1 | ASSLVSTGTHIQY
10 | TRBJ2-1 | TRBV27 | APGDPYNEQF
13 | TRBJ2-7 | TRBV27 | ASRRALTYSYEQY
11 | TRBJ1-1 | TRBV7-2 | ASSLIIGTEAF
14 | TRBJ2-1 | TRBV4-1 | ASSQVVEGTNNEQF
12 | TRBJ2-7 | TRBV5-1 | ASSFGQGKGEQY
12 | TRBJ1-1 | TRBV2 | ASSAQGLNTEAF
13 | TRBJ2-1 | TRBV7-6 | ASSDGLAGKNEQF
11 | TRBJ2-1 | TRBV27 | ASSLRQGQGQF
13 | TRBJ2-1 | TRBV5-1 | ASSFEPSAGNEQF